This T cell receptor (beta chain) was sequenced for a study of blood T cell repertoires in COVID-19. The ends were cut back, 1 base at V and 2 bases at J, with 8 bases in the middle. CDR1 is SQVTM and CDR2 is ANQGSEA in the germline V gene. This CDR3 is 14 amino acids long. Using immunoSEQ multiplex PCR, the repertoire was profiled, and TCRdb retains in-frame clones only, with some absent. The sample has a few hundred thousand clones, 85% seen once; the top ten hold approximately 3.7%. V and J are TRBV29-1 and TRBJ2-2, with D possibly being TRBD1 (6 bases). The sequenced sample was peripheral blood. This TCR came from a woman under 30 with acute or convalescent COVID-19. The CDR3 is CSVEAGVNTGELFF. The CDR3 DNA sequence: TGCAGCGTTGAAGCAGGGGTAAACACCGGGGAGCTGTTTTTT.